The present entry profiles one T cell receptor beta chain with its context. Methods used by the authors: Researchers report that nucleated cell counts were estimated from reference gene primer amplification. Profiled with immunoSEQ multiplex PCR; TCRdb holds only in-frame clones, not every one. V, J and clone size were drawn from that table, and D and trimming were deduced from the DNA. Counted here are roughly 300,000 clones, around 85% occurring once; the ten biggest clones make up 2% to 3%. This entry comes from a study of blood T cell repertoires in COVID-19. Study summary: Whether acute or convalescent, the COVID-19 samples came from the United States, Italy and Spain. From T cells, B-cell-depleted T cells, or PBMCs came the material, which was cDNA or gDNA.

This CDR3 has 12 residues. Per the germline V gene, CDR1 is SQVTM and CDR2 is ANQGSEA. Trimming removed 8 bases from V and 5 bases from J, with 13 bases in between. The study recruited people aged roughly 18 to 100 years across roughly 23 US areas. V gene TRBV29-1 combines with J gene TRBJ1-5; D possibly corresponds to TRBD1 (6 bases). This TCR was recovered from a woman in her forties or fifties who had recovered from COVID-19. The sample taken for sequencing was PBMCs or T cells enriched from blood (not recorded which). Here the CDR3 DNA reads TGCAGCACGGGACAAGGGGATCAGCCCCAGCATTTT. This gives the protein CSTGQGDQPQHF.